This T cell receptor (beta chain) stems from a study of T-cell reconstitution after alpha-beta-depleted transplantation in children. Unique molecular identifiers were incorporated into the prepared TCRbeta library. One entry per CDR3 protein results from TCRdb running MiXCR on the PCR reads. Among hundreds of thousands of distinct CDR3 sequences listed, 15% to 20% were seen once. With 7 bases removed from V and 6 bases from J, the gap between germline ends came to 17 bases. Germline assignment: CDR1 MNHNS and CDR2 SASEGT. The CDR3 is made up of 14 amino acids. At least ten counts were recorded for this clonotype.

The sequence was obtained from a human donor who donated a stem cell graft to a child with acute myeloid leukemia. This chain connects TRBV6-1 to TRBJ2-3; the D gene is possibly TRBD1 (6 bases). The sequencing here drew on PBMCs from the stem cell graft donor, taken from the stem cell graft. The CDR3 DNA follows: TGTGCCAGCACCCCCCTGGGGGCAGGTGATACGCAGTATTTT. It is translated as CASTPLGAGDTQYF.